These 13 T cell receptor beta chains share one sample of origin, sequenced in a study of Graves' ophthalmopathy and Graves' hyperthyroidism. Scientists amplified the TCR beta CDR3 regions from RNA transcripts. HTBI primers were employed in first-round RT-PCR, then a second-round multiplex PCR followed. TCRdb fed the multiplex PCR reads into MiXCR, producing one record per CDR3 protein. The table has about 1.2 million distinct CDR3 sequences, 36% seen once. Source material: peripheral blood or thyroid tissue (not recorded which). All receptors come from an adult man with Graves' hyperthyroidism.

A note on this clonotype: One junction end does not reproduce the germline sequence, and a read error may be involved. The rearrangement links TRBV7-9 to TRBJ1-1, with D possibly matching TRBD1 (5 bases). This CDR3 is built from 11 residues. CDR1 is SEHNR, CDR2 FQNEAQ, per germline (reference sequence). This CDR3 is CASSLETEASF. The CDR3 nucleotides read TGTGCCAGCAGCTTAGAGACAGAAGCTTCCTTT.

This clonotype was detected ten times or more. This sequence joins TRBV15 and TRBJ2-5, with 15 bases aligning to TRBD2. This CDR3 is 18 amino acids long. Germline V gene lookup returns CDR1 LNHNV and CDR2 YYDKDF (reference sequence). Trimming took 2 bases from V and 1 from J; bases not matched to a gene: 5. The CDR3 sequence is CATSRQGLAGGSQETQYF. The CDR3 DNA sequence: TGTGCCACCAGCAGACAGGGACTAGCGGGAGGATCCCAAGAGACCCAGTACTTC. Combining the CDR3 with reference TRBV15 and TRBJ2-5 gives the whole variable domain DAMVIQNPRYQVTQFGKPVTLSCSQTLNHNVMYWYQQKSSQAPKLLFHYYDKDFNNEADTPDNFQSRRPNTSFCFLDIRSPGLGDTAMYLCATSRQGLAGGSQETQYFGPGTRLLVL.

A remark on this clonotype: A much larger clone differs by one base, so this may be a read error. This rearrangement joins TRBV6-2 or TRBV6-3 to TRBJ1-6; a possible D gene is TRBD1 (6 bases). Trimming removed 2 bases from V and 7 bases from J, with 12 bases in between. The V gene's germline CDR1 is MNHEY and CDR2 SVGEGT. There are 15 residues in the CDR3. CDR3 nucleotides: TGTGCCAGCAGTTACCCACAGGGTCGGAATTCACCCCTCCACTTT. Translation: CASSYPQGRNSPLHF.

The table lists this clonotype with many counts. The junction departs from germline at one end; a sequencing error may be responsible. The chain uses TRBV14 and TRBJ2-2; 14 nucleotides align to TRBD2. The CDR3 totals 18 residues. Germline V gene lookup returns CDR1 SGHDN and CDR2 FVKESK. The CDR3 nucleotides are TGTGCCAGCAGCCAGGGACTAGCGGGAGCGCTGAACGCCGGGGAGCTGTTTTTT. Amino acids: CASSQGLAGALNAGELFF.

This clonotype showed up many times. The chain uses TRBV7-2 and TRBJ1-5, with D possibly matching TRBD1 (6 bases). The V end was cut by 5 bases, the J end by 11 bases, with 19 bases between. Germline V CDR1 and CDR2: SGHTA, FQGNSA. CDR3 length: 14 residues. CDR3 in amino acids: CASSRTAGSMSQHF. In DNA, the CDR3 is TGTGCCAGCAGCCGGACAGCCGGAAGCATGTCCCAGCATTTT.

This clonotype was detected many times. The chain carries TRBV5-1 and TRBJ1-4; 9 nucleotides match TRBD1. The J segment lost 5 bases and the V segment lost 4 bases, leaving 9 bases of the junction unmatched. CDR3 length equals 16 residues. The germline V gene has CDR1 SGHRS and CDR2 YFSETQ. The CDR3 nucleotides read TGCGCCAGCAGCCAAACACCGGGACAGGGAAATGAAAAACTGTTTTTT. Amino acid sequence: CASSQTPGQGNEKLFF.

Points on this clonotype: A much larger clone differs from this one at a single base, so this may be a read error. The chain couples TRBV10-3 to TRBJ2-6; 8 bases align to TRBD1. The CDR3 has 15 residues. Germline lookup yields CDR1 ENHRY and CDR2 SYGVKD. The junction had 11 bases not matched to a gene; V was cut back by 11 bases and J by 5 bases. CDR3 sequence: CAGSTRDRRANVLTF. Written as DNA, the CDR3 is TGTGCCGGCAGTACCAGGGACAGGAGGGCCAACGTCCTGACTTTC.

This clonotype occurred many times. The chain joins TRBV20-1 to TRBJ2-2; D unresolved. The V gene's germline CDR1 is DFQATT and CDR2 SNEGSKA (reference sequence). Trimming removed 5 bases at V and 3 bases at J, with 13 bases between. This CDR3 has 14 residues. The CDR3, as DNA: TGCAGTGCTTCCTCTAGGTTCCACACCGGGGAGCTGTTTTTT. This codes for CSASSRFHTGELFF.

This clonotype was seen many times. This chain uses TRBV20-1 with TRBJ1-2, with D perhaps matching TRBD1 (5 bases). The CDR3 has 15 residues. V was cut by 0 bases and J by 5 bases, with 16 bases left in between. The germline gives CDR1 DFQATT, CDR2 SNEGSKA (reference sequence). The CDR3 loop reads CSARDRGGPLYGYTF. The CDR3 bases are TGCAGTGCTAGAGATCGGGGCGGTCCGCTATATGGCTACACCTTC.

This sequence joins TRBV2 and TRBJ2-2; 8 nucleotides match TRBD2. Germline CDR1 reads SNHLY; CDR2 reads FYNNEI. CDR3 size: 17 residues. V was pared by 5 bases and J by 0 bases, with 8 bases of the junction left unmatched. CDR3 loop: CASSPGLAASNTGELFF. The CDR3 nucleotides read TGTGCCAGCAGTCCCGGACTAGCCGCTTCGAACACCGGGGAGCTGTTTTTT.

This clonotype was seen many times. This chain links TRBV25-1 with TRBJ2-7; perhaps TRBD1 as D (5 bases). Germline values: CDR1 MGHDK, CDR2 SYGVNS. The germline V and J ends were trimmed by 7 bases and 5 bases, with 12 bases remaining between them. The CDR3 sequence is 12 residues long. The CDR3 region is CASTQGFHEQYF. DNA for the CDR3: TGTGCCAGCACTCAGGGTTTCCACGAGCAGTACTTC.

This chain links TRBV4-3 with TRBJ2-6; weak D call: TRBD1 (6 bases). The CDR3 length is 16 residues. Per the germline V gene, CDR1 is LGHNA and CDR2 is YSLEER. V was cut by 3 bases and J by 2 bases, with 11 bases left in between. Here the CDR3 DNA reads TGCGCCAGCAGCCACGACAGGCTCGCTGGGGCCAACGTCCTGACTTTC. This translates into CASSHDRLAGANVLTF.

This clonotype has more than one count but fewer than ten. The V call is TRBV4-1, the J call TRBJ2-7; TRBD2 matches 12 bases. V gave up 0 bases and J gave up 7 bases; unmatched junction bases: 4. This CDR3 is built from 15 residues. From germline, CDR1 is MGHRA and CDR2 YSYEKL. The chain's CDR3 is CASSQDLAGGQEQYF. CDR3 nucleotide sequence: TGCGCCAGCAGCCAAGACCTAGCGGGAGGGCAAGAGCAGTACTTC.